This T cell receptor beta chain was captured in a study of Graves' ophthalmopathy and Graves' hyperthyroidism. About the study: Peripheral blood was collected at initial diagnosis, before any treatment.

Amplification from RNA transcripts yielded the TCR beta CDR3 regions. Scientists carried out first-round RT-PCR using HTBI primers and then a second-round multiplex PCR. Via MiXCR, TCRdb re-called the multiplex PCR reads, giving one row per CDR3 protein. The sample lists some 390,000 distinct CDR3 sequences, around 16% occurring once. Whole-study findings and limits: A classifier, a 13-signature model, separated ophthalmopathy from stable hyperthyroidism with 87.88% sensitivity and approximately 80% specificity.

Enrollment excluded any patients with other autoimmune diseases, uncontrolled infections, pregnancy or lactation. The PBMCs used were ones drawn from approximately 9.9 ml of fresh peripheral blood. Points on this clonotype: Its antigen is not identified.

Germline values: CDR1 ENHRY, CDR2 SYGVKD. V lost 0 bases and J lost 7; bases outside the gene matches: 6. The CDR3 totals 14 residues. The source of this sequence is a woman aged 18-29 years with Graves' ophthalmopathy. V and J are TRBV10-3 and TRBJ2-7; 7 bases match TRBD1. Sample: peripheral blood. CDR3 residues: CAISESRGGLEQYF. Written as DNA, the CDR3 is TGTGCCATCAGTGAGTCACGAGGGGGCCTGGAGCAGTACTTC.